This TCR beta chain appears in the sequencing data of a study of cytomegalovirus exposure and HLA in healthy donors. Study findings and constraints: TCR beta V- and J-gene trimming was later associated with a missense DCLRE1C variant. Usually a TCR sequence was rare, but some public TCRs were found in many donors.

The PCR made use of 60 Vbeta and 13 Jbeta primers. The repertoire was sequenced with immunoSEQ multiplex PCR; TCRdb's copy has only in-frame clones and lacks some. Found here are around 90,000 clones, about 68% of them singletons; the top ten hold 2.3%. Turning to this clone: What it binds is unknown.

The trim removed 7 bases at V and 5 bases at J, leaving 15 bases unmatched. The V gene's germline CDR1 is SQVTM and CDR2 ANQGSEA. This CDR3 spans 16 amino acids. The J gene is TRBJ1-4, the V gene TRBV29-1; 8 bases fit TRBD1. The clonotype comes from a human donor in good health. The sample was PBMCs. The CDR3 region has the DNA TGCAGCGCCGCAAGGACAGGGATTTCGGAAAATGAAAAACTGTTTTTT. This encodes CSAARTGISENEKLFF.